This T cell receptor beta chain appears in the sequencing data of a study of T cell clonotyping in hematopoietic cell transplantation. The germline gives CDR1 GTSNPN, CDR2 SVGIG (reference sequence). This CDR3 contains 14 residues. V was pared by 0 bases and J by 2 bases, with 7 bases between. Method: immunoSEQ multiplex PCR; TCRdb's copy keeps in-frame clones and lacks some. Of under 45,000 clones detected, 80% to 90% appear once; the ten largest clones hold about 2.1%. Study-level points and caveats: At the given depth, recipient repertoires were over 95% de novo clonotypes. Without cell sorting, CD4 versus CD8 contributions remain unresolved. After transplant, recipient diversity fell while pathologically expanded clonotypes grew through day 180.

Concerning this clone itself: Its specificity is not known.

This clonotype was obtained from a woman aged 40 to 49 in good health. Some clones in this sample may be carry-over from other donors' samples. The sequenced sample consisted of peripheral blood mononuclear cells. The chain joins TRBV30 to TRBJ2-2, with unresolved D. CDR3 DNA: TGTGCCTGGAGTGTGGCTTCTAACACCGGGGAGCTGTTTTTT. Protein: CAWSVASNTGELFF.